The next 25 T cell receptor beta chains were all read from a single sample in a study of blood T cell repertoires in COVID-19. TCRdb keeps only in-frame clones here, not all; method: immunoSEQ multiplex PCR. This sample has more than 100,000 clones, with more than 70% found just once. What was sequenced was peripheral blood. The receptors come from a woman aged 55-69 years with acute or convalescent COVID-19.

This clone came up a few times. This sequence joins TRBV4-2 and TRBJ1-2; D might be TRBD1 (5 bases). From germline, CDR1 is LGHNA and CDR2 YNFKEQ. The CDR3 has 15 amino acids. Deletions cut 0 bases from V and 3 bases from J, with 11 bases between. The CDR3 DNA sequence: TGTGCCAGCAGCCAAGATGGTGGGGGGTACTATGGCTACACCTTC. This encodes CASSQDGGGYYGYTF.

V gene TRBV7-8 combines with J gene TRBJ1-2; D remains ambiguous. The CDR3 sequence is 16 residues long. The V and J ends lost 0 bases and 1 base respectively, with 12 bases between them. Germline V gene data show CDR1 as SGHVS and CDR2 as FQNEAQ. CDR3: CASSLARVGSNYGYTF. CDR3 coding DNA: TGTGCCAGCAGCTTAGCGCGTGTAGGGAGTAACTATGGCTACACCTTC.

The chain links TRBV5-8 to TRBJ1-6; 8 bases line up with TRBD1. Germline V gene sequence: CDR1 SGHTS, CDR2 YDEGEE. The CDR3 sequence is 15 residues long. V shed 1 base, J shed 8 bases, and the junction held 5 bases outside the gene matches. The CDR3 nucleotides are TGTGCCAGCAGCTTGCTTGCAGGGGGCGATTCACCCCTCCACTTT. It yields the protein CASSLLAGGDSPLHF.

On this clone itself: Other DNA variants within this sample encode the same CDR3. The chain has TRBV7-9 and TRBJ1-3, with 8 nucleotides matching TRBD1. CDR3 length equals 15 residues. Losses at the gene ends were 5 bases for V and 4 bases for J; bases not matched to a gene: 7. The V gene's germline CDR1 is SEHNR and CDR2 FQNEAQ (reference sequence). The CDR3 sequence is CASSPQGARGNTIYF. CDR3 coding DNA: TGTGCCAGCAGCCCTCAGGGGGCGCGAGGAAACACCATATATTTT.

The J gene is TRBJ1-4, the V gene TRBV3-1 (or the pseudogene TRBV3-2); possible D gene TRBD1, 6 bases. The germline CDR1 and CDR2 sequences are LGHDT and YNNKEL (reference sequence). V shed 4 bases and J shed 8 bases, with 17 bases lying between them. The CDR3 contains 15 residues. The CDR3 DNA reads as TGTGCCAGCAGCCGCTCCCGACAGGTGTGGGAAAAACTGTTTTTT. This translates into CASSRSRQVWEKLFF.

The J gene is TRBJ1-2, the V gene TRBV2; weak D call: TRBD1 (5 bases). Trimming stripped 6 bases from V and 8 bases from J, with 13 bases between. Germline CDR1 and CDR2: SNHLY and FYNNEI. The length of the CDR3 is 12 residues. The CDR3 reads CASSQGWSGYTF. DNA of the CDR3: TGTGCCAGCAGCCAGGGATGGAGCGGCTACACCTTC.

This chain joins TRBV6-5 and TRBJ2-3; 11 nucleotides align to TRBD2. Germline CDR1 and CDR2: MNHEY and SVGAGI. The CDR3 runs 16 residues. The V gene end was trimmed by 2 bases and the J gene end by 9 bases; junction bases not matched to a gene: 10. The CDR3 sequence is CASSYDTSGSSGTQYF. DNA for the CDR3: TGTGCCAGCAGTTACGATACTAGCGGGAGTTCGGGGACGCAGTATTTT.

In nucleotides, the CDR3 is TGTGCCAGCAGTTACCTCCGTCGGGATTCACCCCTCCACTTT. Protein sequence: CASSYLRRDSPLHF. The rearrangement uses TRBV6-5 and TRBJ1-6; no firm D call. Germline-derived CDR1 and CDR2 are MNHEY and SVGAGI. The V gene lost 2 bases and the J gene lost 8 bases, with 10 bases spanning the gap. CDR3 length equals 14 residues.

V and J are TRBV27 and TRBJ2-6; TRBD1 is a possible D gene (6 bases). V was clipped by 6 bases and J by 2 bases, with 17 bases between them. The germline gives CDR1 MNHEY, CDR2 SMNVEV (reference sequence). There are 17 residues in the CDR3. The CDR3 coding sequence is TGTGCCAGCAGCCCGGACAGAGCCCTACCTGGGGCCAACGTCCTGACTTTC. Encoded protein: CASSPDRALPGANVLTF.

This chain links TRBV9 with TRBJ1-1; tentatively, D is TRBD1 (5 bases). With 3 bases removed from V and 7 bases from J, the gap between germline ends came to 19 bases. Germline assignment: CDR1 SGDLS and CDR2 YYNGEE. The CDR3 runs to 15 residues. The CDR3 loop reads CASSGRTGQGCEAFF. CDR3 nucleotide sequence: TGTGCCAGCAGCGGACGCACAGGCCAGGGATGTGAAGCTTTCTTT.

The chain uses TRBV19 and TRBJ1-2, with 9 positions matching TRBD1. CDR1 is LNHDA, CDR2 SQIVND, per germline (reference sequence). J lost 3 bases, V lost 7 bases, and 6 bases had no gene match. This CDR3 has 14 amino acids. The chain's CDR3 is CASNGDRADYGYTF. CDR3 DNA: TGTGCCAGTAATGGGGACAGGGCAGACTATGGCTACACCTTC.

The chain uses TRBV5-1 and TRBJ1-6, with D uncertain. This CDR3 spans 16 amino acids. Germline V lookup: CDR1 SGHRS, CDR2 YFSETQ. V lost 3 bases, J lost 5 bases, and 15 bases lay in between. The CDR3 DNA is TGCGCCAGCAGCTGGGCACCTACGACCCATAATTCACCCCTCCACTTT. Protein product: CASSWAPTTHNSPLHF.

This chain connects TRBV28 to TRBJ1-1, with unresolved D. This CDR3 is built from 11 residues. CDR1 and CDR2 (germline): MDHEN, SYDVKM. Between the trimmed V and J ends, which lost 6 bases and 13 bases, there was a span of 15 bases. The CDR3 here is CASRTPYEDFF. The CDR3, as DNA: TGTGCCAGCAGAACACCTTACGAGGATTTCTTT.

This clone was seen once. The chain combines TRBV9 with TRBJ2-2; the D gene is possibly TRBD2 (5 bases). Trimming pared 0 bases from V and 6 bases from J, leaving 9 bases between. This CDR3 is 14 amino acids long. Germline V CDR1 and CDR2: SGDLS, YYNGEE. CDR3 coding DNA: TGTGCCAGCAGCGTAGATGGGAGAGCCGGGGAGCTGTTTTTT. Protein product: CASSVDGRAGELFF.

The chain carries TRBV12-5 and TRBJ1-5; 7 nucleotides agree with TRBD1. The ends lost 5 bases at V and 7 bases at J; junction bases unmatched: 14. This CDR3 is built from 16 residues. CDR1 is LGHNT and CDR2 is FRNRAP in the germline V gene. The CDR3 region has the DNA TGTGCTAGTGGTCGTACCCCGGGACAAGGGGGCCAGCCCCAGCATTTT. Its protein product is CASGRTPGQGGQPQHF.

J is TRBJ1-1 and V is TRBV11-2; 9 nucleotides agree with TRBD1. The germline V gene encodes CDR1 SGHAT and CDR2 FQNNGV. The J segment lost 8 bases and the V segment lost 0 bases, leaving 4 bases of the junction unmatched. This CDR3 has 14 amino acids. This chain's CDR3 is CASSLETGGVEAFF. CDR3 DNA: TGTGCCAGCAGCTTAGAGACAGGGGGAGTGGAAGCTTTCTTT.

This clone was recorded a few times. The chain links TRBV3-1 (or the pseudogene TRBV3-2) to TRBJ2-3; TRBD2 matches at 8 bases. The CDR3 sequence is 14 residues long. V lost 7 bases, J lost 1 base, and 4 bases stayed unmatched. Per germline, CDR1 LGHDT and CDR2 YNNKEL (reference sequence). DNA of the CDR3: TGTGCCAGCACCCTCGGGGGGGGCACAGATACGCAGTATTTT. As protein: CASTLGGGTDTQYF.

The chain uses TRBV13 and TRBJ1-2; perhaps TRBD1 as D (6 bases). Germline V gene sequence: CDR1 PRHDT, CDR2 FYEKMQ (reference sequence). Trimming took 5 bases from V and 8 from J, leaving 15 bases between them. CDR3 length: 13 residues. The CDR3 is CASSPRVDRGYTF. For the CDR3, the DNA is TGTGCCAGCAGCCCCCGTGTGGACAGAGGCTACACCTTC. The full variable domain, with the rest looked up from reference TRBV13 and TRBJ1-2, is AAGVIQSPRHLIKEKRETATLKCYPIPRHDTVYWYQQGPGQDPQFLISFYEKMQSDKGSIPDRFSAQQFSDYHSELNMSSLELGDSALYFCASSPRVDRGYTFGSGTRLTVV.

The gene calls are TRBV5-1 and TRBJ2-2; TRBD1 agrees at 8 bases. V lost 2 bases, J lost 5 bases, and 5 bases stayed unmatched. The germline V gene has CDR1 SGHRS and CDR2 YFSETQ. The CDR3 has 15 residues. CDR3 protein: CASSLDRGGTGELFF. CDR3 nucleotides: TGCGCCAGCAGCTTAGACAGGGGAGGTACCGGGGAGCTGTTTTTT.

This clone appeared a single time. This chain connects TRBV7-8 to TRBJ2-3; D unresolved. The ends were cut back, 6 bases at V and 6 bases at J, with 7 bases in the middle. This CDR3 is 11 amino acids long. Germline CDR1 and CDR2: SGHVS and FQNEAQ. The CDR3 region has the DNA TGTGCCAGCAGGTACCGGGATACGCAGTATTTT. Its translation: CASRYRDTQYF.

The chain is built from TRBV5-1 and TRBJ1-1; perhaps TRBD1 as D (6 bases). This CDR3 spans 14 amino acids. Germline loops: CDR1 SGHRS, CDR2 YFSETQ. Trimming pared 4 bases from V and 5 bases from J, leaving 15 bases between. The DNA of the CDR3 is TGCGCCAGCAGCCCCCCTGTGAGGGGGACTGAAGCTTTCTTT. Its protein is CASSPPVRGTEAFF.

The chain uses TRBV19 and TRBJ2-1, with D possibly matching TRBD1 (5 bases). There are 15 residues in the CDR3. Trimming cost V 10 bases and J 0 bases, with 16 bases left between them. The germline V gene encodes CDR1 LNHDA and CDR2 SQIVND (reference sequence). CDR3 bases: TGTGCCACCTCACGACAGCCAAGCTCCTACAATGAGCAGTTCTTC. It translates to CATSRQPSSYNEQFF.

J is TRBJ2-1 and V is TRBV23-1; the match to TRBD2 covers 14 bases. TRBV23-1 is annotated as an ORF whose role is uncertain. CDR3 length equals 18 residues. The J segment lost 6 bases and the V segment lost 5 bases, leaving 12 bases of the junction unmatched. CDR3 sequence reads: CASSYRTGTSGRGNEQFF. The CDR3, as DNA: TGCGCCAGCAGTTATCGGACGGGGACTAGCGGGAGAGGCAATGAGCAGTTCTTC.

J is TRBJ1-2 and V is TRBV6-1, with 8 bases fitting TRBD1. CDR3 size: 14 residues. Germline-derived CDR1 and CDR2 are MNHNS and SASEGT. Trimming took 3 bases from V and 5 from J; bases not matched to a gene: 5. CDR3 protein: CASSETGEGYGYTF. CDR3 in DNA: TGTGCCAGCAGTGAGACAGGGGAAGGATATGGCTACACCTTC.

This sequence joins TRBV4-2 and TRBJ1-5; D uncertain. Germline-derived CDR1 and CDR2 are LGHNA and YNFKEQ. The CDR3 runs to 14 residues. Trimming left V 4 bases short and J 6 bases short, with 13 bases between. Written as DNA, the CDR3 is TGTGCCAGCAGCCCCAACACTCAGGTTCAGCCCCAGCATTTT. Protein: CASSPNTQVQPQHF.